This is a list of T cell receptor beta chains from one sample in a study of response to subunit inactivated influenza vaccine. TCRdb reanalysed the RT-PCR reads using MiXCR and keeps one entry per CDR3 protein. The sample consists of about 780,000 distinct CDR3 sequences, approximately 17% of them appearing once. Specimen: PBMCs from blood, collected less than 6 days after vaccination. Every receptor here comes from a man aged 50 to 60 who received an inactivated influenza vaccine. CDR3s include the opening cysteine and the closing phenylalanine or tryptophan. Each record gives: V gene, J gene, CDR3 protein.

V: TRBV7-2
J: TRBJ2-1
CDR3: CASSLTSGTPYNEQFF

V: TRBV20-1
J: TRBJ1-1
CDR3: CSALGGVRRNTEAFF

V: TRBV10-3
J: TRBJ1-6
CDR3: CAISESFLRDSPLHF

V: TRBV12-3/TRBV12-4
J: TRBJ1-2
CDR3: CASSPQAGGGGYTF

V: TRBV20-1
J: TRBJ1-1
CDR3: CSASRTDPNTEAFF

V: TRBV12-3/TRBV12-4
J: TRBJ2-7
CDR3: CASRTTGGPLGF

V: TRBV7-2
J: TRBJ2-3
CDR3: CASSLAISGGLNTQYF

V: TRBV7-9
J: TRBJ2-2
CDR3: CASSLIAGVRTGELFF

V: TRBV11-2
J: TRBJ2-7
CDR3: CASSAGTSGFYEQYF

V: TRBV7-2
J: TRBJ2-5
CDR3: CASSLGLAPAETQYF

V: TRBV7-9
J: TRBJ1-6
CDR3: CASSLSPLNSPLHF

V: TRBV4-1
J: TRBJ2-2
CDR3: CASSQAAGKNTGELFF

V: TRBV29-1
J: TRBJ2-5
CDR3: CSVERLALEETQYF

V: TRBV12-3/TRBV12-4
J: TRBJ1-5
CDR3: CASSSGTGGVSNQPQHF

V: TRBV15
J: TRBJ2-7
CDR3: CATSRDRGFGEQYF

V: TRBV24-1
J: TRBJ2-1
CDR3: CATSEASGGAYNEQFF